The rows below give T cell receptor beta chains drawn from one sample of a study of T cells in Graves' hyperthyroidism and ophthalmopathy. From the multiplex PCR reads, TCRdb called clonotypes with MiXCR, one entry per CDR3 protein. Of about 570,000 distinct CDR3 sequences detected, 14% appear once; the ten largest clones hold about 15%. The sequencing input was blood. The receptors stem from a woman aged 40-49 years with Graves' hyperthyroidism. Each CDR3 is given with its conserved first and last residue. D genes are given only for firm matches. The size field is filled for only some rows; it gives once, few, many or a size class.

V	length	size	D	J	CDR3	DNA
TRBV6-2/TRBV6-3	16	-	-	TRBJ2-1	CASRRDLLGQYNGQFF	TGTGCCAGCAGACGAGACCTTCTGGGGCAGTACAATGGGCAGTTCTTC
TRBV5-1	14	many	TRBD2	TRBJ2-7	CASSPGREKNEQYF	TGCGCCAGCAGCCCGGGGCGGGAGAAGAACGAGCAGTACTTC
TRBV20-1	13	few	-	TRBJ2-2	CSAHAPNTGELFF	TGCAGTGCTCACGCCCCGAACACCGGGGAGCTGTTTTTT
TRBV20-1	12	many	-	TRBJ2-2	CSSAGNTGELFF	TGCAGTTCCGCGGGAAACACCGGGGAGCTGTTTTTT
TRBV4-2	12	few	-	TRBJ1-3	CASSQDRNTIYF	TGTGCCAGCAGCCAAGATAGAAACACCATATATTTT
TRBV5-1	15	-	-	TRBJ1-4	CASSSEGGTNEKLFF	TGCGCCAGCAGCTCAGAGGGGGGGACTAATGAAAAACTGTTTTTT
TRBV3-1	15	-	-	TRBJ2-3	CASSQGGISTDTQYF	TGTGCCAGCAGCCAAGGAGGGATCAGCACAGATACGCAGTATTTT
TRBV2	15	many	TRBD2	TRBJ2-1	CASSEARTSGAKQFF	TGTGCCAGCAGTGAAGCTCGGACTAGCGGGGCTAAGCAGTTCTTC
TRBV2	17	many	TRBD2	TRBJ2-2	CASSRTSGRAGGGELFF	TGTGCCAGCAGTAGGACTAGCGGGAGGGCCGGTGGCGGGGAGCTGTTTTTT
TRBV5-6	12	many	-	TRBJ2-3	CASGGGTDTQYF	TGTGCCAGCGGTGGAGGGACAGATACGCAGTATTTT
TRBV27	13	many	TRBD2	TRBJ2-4	CASKAGGENIQYF	TGTGCCAGCAAAGCGGGAGGCGAAAACATTCAGTACTTC
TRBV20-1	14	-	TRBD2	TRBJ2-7	CSAPSRTSDYEQYF	TGCAGTGCCCCATCGAGGACTAGCGACTACGAGCAGTACTTC
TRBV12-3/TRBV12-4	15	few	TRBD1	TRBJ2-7	CASSLGRQGNHEQYF	TGTGCCAGCAGTTTAGGGAGACAGGGGAACCACGAGCAGTACTTC
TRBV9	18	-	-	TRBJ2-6	CASSAVPGQSSGANVLTF	TGTGCCAGCAGCGCCGTCCCAGGCCAATCCTCTGGGGCCAACGTCCTGACTTTC
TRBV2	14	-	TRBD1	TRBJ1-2	CASLSRTGMEGYTF	TGTGCCAGCCTTTCAAGGACAGGGATGGAGGGCTACACCTTC
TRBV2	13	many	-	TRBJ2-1	CASQRTNDNEQFF	TGTGCCAGCCAGCGGACCAACGACAATGAGCAGTTCTTC
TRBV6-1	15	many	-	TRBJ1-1	CASQLVSLVNTEAFF	TGTGCCAGCCAGTTGGTGTCACTTGTGAACACTGAAGCTTTCTTT
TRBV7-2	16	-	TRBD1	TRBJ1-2	CASSFQGTGRLYGYTF	TGTGCCAGCAGCTTCCAAGGGACAGGGCGGCTCTATGGCTACACCTTC
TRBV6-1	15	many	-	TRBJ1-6	CASSDGTRDRSPLHF	TGTGCCAGCAGTGACGGGACAAGAGACCGGTCACCCCTCCACTTT
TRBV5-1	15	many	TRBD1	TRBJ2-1	CASSSSGTGDNEQFF	TGCGCCAGCAGCTCCTCCGGGACAGGAGACAATGAGCAGTTCTTC
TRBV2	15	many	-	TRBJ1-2	CASSEVDSVNYGYTF	TGTGCCAGCAGTGAGGTTGACAGCGTTAACTATGGCTACACCTTC
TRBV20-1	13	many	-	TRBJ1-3	CSASKEQGNTIYF	TGCAGTGCTAGCAAAGAACAGGGAAACACCATATATTTT
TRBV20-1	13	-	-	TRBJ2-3	CSVTEGAGDTQYF	TGCAGTGTCACGGAAGGGGCCGGGGATACGCAGTATTTT
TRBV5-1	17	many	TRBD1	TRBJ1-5	CASSPGTGHSHNQPQHF	TGCGCCAGCAGCCCCGGGACAGGGCATTCGCACAATCAGCCCCAGCATTTT
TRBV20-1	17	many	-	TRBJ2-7	CSARDLNNGTPPYEQYF	TGCAGTGCTAGAGACCTAAATAATGGGACACCACCCTACGAGCAGTACTTC
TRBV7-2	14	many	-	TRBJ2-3	CASSRDLSGDTQYF	TGTGCCAGCAGCCGTGACCTTAGCGGAGATACGCAGTATTTT
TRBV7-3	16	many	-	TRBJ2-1	CASSLTYGSLGNEQFF	TGTGCCAGCAGCTTAACTTACGGGAGTTTGGGAAATGAGCAGTTCTTC
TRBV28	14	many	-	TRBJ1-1	CASSFTKKNTEAFF	TGTGCCAGCAGTTTCACGAAGAAGAACACTGAAGCTTTCTTT
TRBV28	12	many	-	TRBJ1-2	CASTGSLYGYTF	TGTGCCAGCACCGGGAGCCTCTATGGCTACACCTTC
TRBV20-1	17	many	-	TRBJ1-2	CSARDPGQWGENYGYTF	TGCAGTGCTAGGGATCCGGGCCAGTGGGGGGAGAACTATGGCTACACCTTC
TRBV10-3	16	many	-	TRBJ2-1	CAISDPHETVYNEQFF	TGTGCCATCAGTGACCCCCATGAGACAGTCTACAATGAGCAGTTCTTC
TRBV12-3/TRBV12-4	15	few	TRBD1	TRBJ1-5	CASSFRDSLNQPQHF	TGTGCCAGCAGTTTTCGGGACAGCCTCAATCAGCCCCAGCATTTT
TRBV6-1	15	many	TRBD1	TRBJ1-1	CASTERGTGNTEAFF	TGTGCCAGCACTGAGCGCGGGACAGGGAACACTGAAGCTTTCTTT
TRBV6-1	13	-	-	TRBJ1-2	CASSEYGGVGYTF	TGTGCCAGCAGTGAATATGGAGGGGTCGGCTACACCTTC
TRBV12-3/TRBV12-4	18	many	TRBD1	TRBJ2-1	CASSLGQGLFPSYNEQFF	TGTGCCAGCAGCCTCGGACAGGGACTTTTTCCCTCCTACAATGAGCAGTTCTTC
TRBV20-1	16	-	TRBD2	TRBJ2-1	CSARDLGAGAPNEQFF	TGCAGTGCTAGAGATCTAGGAGCGGGAGCCCCCAATGAGCAGTTCTTC
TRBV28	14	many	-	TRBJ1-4	CASSSRQVDEKLFF	TGTGCCAGCAGTTCCCGACAGGTGGATGAAAAACTGTTTTTT
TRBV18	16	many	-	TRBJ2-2	CASSPLRTANTGELFF	TGTGCCAGCTCACCCTTACGGACCGCGAACACCGGGGAGCTGTTTTTT
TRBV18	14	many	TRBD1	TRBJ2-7	CASSMDRGSYEQYF	TGTGCCAGCTCGATGGACAGGGGTTCCTACGAGCAGTACTTC
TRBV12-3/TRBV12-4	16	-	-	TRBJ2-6	CASSLASNSGANVLTF	TGTGCCAGCAGTTTAGCTTCCAACTCTGGGGCCAACGTCCTGACTTTC